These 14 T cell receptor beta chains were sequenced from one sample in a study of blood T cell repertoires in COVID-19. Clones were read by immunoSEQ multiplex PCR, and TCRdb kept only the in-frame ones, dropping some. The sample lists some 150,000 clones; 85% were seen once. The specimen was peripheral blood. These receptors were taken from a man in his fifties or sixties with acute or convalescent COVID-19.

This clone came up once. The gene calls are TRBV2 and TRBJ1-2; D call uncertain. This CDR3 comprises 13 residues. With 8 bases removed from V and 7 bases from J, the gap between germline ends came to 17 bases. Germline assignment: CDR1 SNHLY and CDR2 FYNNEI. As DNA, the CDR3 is TGTGCCAGCCTCATAGGCTCAGCGGGTGGCTACACCTTC. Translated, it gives CASLIGSAGGYTF.

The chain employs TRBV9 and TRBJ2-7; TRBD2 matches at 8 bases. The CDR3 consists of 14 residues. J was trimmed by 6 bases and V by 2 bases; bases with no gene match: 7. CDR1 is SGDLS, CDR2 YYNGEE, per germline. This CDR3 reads CASSVFGREGEQYF. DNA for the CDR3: TGTGCCAGCAGCGTCTTTGGCCGGGAGGGCGAGCAGTACTTC.

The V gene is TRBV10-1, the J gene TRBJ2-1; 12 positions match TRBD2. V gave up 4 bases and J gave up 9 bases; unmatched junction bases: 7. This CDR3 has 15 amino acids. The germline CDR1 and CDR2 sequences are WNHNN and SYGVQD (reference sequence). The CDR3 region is CASSGGLAGPAEQFF. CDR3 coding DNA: TGCGCCAGCAGTGGGGGACTAGCGGGCCCCGCTGAGCAGTTCTTC.

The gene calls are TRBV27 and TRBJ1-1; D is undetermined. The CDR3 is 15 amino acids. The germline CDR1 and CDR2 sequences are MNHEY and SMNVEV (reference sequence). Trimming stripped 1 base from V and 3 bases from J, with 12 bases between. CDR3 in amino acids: CASSLWFRGDTEAFF. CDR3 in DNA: TGTGCCAGCAGTTTATGGTTCCGAGGAGACACTGAAGCTTTCTTT.

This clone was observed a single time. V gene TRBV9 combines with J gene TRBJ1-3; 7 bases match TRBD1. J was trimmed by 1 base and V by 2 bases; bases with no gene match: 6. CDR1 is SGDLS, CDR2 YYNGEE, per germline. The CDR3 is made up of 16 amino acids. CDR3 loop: CASSVRDSLSGNTIYF. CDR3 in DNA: TGTGCCAGCAGCGTTAGGGACAGTCTTTCTGGAAACACCATATATTTT. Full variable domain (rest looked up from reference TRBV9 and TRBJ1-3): DSGVTQTPKHLITATGQRVTLRCSPRSGDLSVYWYQQSLDQGLQFLIQYYNGEERAKGNILERFSAQQFPDLHSELNLSSLELGDSALYFCASSVRDSLSGNTIYFGEGSWLTVV.

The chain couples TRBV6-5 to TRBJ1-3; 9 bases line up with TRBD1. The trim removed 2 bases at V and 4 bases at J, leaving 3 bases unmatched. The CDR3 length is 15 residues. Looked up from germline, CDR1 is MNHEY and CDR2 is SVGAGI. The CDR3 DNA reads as TGTGCCAGCAGTTACGGACAGGGGTGGGGAAACACCATATATTTT. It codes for CASSYGQGWGNTIYF.

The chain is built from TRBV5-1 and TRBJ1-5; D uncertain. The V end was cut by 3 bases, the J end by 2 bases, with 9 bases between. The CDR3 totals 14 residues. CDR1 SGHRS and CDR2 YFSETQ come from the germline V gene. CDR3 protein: CASSWGGGNQPQHF. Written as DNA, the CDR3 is TGCGCCAGCAGCTGGGGAGGAGGCAATCAGCCCCAGCATTTT.

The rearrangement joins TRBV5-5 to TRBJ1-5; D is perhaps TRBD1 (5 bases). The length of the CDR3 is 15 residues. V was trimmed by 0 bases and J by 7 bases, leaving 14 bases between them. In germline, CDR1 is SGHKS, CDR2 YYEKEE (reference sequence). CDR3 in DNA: TGTGCCAGCAGCTTGGCTTCGGGGGTCGAGCAGCCCCAGCATTTT. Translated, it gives CASSLASGVEQPQHF. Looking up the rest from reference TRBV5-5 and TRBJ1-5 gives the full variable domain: DAGVTQSPTHLIKTRGQQVTLRCSPISGHKSVSWYQQVLGQGPQFIFQYYEKEERGRGNFPDRFSARQFPNYSSELNVNALLLGDSALYLCASSLASGVEQPQHFGDGTRLSIL.

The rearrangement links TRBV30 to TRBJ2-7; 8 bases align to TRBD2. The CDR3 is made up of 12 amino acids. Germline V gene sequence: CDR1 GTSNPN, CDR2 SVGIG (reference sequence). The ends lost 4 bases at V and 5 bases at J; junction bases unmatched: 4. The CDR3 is CAWTGRGHEQYF. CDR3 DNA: TGTGCCTGGACCGGGAGGGGCCACGAGCAGTACTTC. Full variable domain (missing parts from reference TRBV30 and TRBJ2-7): SQTIHQWPATLVQPVGSPLSLECTVEGTSNPNLYWYRQAAGRGLQLLFYSVGIGQISSEVPQNLSASRPQDRQFILSSKKLLLSDSGFYLCAWTGRGHEQYFGPGTRLTVT.

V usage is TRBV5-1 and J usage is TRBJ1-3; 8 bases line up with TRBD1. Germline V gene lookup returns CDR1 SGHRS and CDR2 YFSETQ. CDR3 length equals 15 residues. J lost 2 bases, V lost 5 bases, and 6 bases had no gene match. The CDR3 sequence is CASRGGTGTGNTIYF. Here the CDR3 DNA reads TGCGCCAGCAGAGGTGGGACAGGCACTGGAAACACCATATATTTT.

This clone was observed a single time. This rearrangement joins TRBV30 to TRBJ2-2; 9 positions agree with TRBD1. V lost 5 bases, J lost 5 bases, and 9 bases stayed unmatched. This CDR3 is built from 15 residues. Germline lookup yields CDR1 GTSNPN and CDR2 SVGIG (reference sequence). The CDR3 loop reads CAWGEGQGRTGELFF. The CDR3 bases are TGTGCCTGGGGCGAGGGACAGGGACGGACCGGGGAGCTGTTTTTT.

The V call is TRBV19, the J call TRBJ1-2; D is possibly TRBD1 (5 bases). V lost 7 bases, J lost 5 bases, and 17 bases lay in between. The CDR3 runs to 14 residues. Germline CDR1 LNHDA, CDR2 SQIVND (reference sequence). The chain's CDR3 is CASTMVGTEYGYTF. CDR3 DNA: TGTGCCAGTACCATGGTGGGGACTGAGTATGGCTACACCTTC.

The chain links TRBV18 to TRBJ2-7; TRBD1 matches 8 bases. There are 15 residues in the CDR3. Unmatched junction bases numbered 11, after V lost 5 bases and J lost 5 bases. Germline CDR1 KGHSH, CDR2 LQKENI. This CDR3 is CASSVSGGWMNEQYF. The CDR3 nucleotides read TGTGCCAGCTCAGTTTCAGGGGGCTGGATGAACGAGCAGTACTTC.

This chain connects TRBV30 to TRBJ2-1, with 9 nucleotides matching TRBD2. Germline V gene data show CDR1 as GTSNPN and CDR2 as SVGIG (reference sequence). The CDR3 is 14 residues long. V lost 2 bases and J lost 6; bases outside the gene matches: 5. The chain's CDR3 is CAWSTGTSINEQFF. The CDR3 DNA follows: TGTGCCTGGAGTACCGGGACTAGCATCAATGAGCAGTTCTTC.